This T cell receptor beta chain is drawn from a study of T-cell memory formation after mild COVID-19. Broader study findings: The CD4+ clones that contracted clustered mainly within CM and EM, and the CD8+ clones concentrated in EMRA. Second-wave clones peaking on day 37 lacked confirmed SARS-CoV-2 specificity. Within pre-infection memory, some responding clones were found, suggesting cross-reactive memory joined.

Constant-segment primers and 5'RACE yielded cDNA libraries for TCR alpha and TCR beta, each carrying sample barcodes and UMIs. TCRdb recomputed calls from the 5' RACE reads with MiXCR, one row per CDR3 protein. Here the sample spans 450,000 or so distinct CDR3 sequences, around 19% being singletons. A remark on this clonotype: Its antigen is not identified.

The V and J ends lost 3 bases and 5 bases respectively, with 16 bases between them. CDR1 and CDR2 from the germline V gene are KGHSH and LQKENI. The length of the CDR3 is 15 residues. The material sequenced was PBMCs or a T cell subset sorted from them (not recorded which). The chain couples TRBV18 to TRBJ1-1; the D is unclear. This receptor was identified in an adult woman who had mild COVID-19 (a few samples of this study predate the infection). Cell type and time point are not known. The CDR3 reads CASSPAQSRGTEAFF. CDR3 bases: TGTGCCAGCTCACCCGCCCAATCGCGTGGAACTGAAGCTTTCTTT.